The 11 T cell receptor beta chains in this list originate from one sample, sequenced in a study of T cells after yellow fever vaccination. TCRdb reprocessed the 5' RACE reads via MiXCR and lists one record per CDR3 protein. The profile covers 300,000 or so distinct CDR3 sequences, with over 10% appearing a single time and roughly 0.5% taken by the ten largest. The sample consisted of CD4+ T cells sorted from PBMCs, taken 45 days after the yellow fever booster vaccination. These receptors all stem from a man younger than 40 who received the YFV17D yellow fever vaccine.

CDR3 amino acids: CASSRRRGRQFF. The CDR3 DNA follows: TGCGCCAGCAGTCGGCGCAGAGGGAGGCAGTTCTTC. J is TRBJ2-1 and V is TRBV23-1; tentatively, D is TRBD2 (5 bases). TRBV23-1 belongs to the ORF category, with a function that is uncertain. With 4 bases removed from V and 12 bases from J, the gap between germline ends came to 13 bases. CDR3 length: 12 amino acids.

J is TRBJ2-2 and V is TRBV7-2, with TRBD2 as a possible D gene (6 bases). V gave up 5 bases and J gave up 1 base, with 8 bases separating them. Germline V gene sequence: CDR1 SGHTA, CDR2 FQGNSA. CDR3 length: 14 residues. CDR3 sequence (DNA): TGTGCCAGCAGCCGGGGAGGGAACACCGGGGAGCTGTTTTTT. Translating gives CASSRGGNTGELFF.

The chain couples TRBV28 to TRBJ2-1; TRBD2 matches at 12 bases. The junction had 6 bases not matched to a gene; V was cut back by 6 bases and J by 15 bases. CDR1 MDHEN and CDR2 SYDVKM come from the germline V gene. This CDR3 contains 12 residues. CDR3 coding DNA: TGTGCCAGCAGCCCCCAGACTAGCGGGGGGTTCTTC. Translation gives CASSPQTSGGFF.

The V call is TRBV4-3, the J call TRBJ2-7, with D possibly matching TRBD1 (5 bases). Germline V gene lookup returns CDR1 LGHNA and CDR2 YSLEER. Trimming took off 1 base at V and 4 bases at J, with 11 bases between the two ends. This CDR3 contains 14 residues. The CDR3 protein is CASSQGTFGYEQYF. Written as DNA, the CDR3 is TGCGCCAGCAGCCAAGGGACATTCGGATACGAGCAGTACTTC.

CDR3 sequence (DNA): TGTGCCAGCAGCTTGGATCAGATCTCTGAAGCTTTCTTT. Its protein is CASSLDQISEAFF. The chain is built from TRBV5-5 and TRBJ1-1; D is undetermined. Trimming took 0 bases from V and 6 from J, leaving 9 bases between them. CDR1 is SGHKS, CDR2 YYEKEE, per germline (reference sequence). This CDR3 has 13 residues.

This clonotype was seen at least ten times. This chain uses TRBV12-3 or TRBV12-4 with TRBJ2-7; D is undetermined. The V end lost 6 bases, the J end lost 3 bases, and 12 bases lay between the germline ends. The CDR3 has 13 amino acids. The DNA for the CDR3 is TGTGCCAGCAGCCCCGGGCCCAACTACGAGCAGTACTTC. Protein product: CASSPGPNYEQYF.

In this sample, this clonotype turned up a few times. This sequence joins TRBV12-3 or TRBV12-4 and TRBJ2-1, with 8 bases fitting TRBD2. V lost 3 bases, J lost 9 bases, and 19 bases stayed unmatched. The CDR3 has 18 residues. CDR3 region: CASSFRAIAGFSGSEQFF. The CDR3 DNA reads TGTGCCAGCAGTTTTCGGGCGATAGCGGGATTTTCTGGGAGTGAGCAGTTCTTC.

The chain recombines TRBV7-2 with TRBJ1-2, with D hard to call. The germline V gene encodes CDR1 SGHTA and CDR2 FQGNSA. Trimming took 4 bases from V and 4 from J, leaving 7 bases between them. This CDR3 has 12 residues. CDR3 sequence reads: CASSSEGYGYTF. The CDR3 coding sequence is TGTGCCAGCAGCTCCGAGGGCTATGGCTACACCTTC.

This clonotype was counted between two and nine times. The V and J genes are TRBV24-1 and TRBJ2-3; tentative D call: TRBD2 (5 bases). The CDR3 spans 12 residues. V was shortened by 10 bases and J by 3 bases, with 10 bases between the two germline ends. Germline assignment: CDR1 KGHDR and CDR2 SFDVKD. CDR3: CATGPGTDTQYF. The CDR3, as DNA: TGTGCCACAGGGCCGGGAACAGATACGCAGTATTTT.

This clonotype showed up just a few times. This sequence joins TRBV20-1 and TRBJ1-1; the D is unclear. This CDR3 is built from 13 residues. Germline values: CDR1 DFQATT, CDR2 SNEGSKA (reference sequence). V shed 3 bases and J shed 12 bases, with 20 bases lying between them. CDR3 region: CSASIGLGSLPFF. The CDR3 DNA reads TGCAGTGCTAGTATAGGGTTGGGCTCCTTACCTTTCTTT.

The CDR3 DNA reads as TGCAGCTCCGGGGGGGGAAGCACAGATACGCAGTATTTT. Protein product: CSSGGGSTDTQYF. J is TRBJ2-3 and V is TRBV29-1; 8 bases are a match to TRBD2. Trimming cost V 8 bases and J 0 bases; bases outside gene matches: 4. CDR3 length: 13 residues. Germline CDR1 reads SQVTM; CDR2 reads ANQGSEA.